The 8 T cell receptor beta chains below come from one sample, sequenced in a study of T cells after yellow fever vaccination. TCRdb itself ran the 5' RACE reads through MiXCR, one entry per CDR3 protein. The sample consists of some 350,000 distinct CDR3 sequences, roughly 6.2% of them appearing once. The sequencing here drew on PBMCs, taken 5 days after the yellow fever booster vaccination. These receptors came from a man under 40 who received the YFV17D yellow fever vaccine.

The chain joins TRBV18 to TRBJ2-5, with 14 bases matching TRBD2. The CDR3 covers 17 residues. Trimming at V came to 4 bases and at J to 5 bases, leaving 9 bases not matched to a gene. Looked up from germline, CDR1 is KGHSH and CDR2 is LQKENI. In DNA, the CDR3 is TGTGCCAGCTCACGCACCGGGACTAGCGGGAGAGTCGAGACCCAGTACTTC. Its translation: CASSRTGTSGRVETQYF.

V usage is TRBV6-2 or TRBV6-3 and J usage is TRBJ2-7; TRBD2 is a possible D gene (5 bases). V gave up 7 bases and J gave up 4 bases, with 17 bases separating them. This CDR3 contains 14 residues. The germline V gene has CDR1 MNHEY and CDR2 SVGEGT. CDR3 sequence: CASNPPGRSYEQYF. In DNA, the CDR3 is TGTGCCAGCAACCCTCCGGGAAGATCATACGAGCAGTACTTC.

This clonotype was detected a few times. This sequence joins TRBV4-2 and TRBJ2-3, with no clear D. V was trimmed by 0 bases and J by 0 bases, leaving 10 bases between them. Germline loops: CDR1 LGHNA, CDR2 YNFKEQ. The CDR3 covers 16 residues. The CDR3 DNA follows: TGTGCCAGCAGCCAAGAGTTGGCCCCCAGCACAGATACGCAGTATTTT. Translated, it gives CASSQELAPSTDTQYF.

This clonotype has only a few counts. The chain has TRBV4-3 and TRBJ2-1; a weak D match, TRBD2 (6 bases). The germline V gene encodes CDR1 LGHNA and CDR2 YSLEER. Trimming took 1 base from V and 1 from J, leaving 8 bases between them. CDR3 length: 15 amino acids. DNA of the CDR3: TGCGCCAGCAGCCAAGTGGAGGGTTCCTACAATGAGCAGTTCTTC. This gives the protein CASSQVEGSYNEQFF.

In this sample, this clonotype turned up a few times. The rearrangement joins TRBV10-3 to TRBJ2-1; a possible D gene is TRBD1 (5 bases). Germline CDR1 and CDR2: ENHRY and SYGVKD. Trimming removed 9 bases at V and 8 bases at J, with 11 bases between. The CDR3 has 11 residues. The CDR3 bases are TGTGCCATGAAAGAAGGGGATGAGCAGTTCTTC. It translates to CAMKEGDEQFF.

This clonotype was seen a few times. V usage is TRBV4-3 and J usage is TRBJ2-5, with D maybe TRBD2 (6 bases). This CDR3 region has 15 residues. Germline lookup yields CDR1 LGHNA and CDR2 YSLEER. V was shortened by 1 base and J by 1 base, with 10 bases between the two germline ends. In DNA, the CDR3 is TGCGCCAGCAGCCAAGCGGGACTGACCCAAGAGACCCAGTACTTC. Its protein product is CASSQAGLTQETQYF.

This clonotype was detected many times. The V and J genes are TRBV27 and TRBJ2-1, with TRBD1 identical over 7 bases. The CDR3 loop spans 15 amino acids. Germline CDR1 MNHEY, CDR2 SMNVEV (reference sequence). V shed 6 bases, J shed 0 bases, and the junction held 5 bases outside the gene matches. The CDR3 region has the DNA TGTGCCAGCAGCGACAGGGTTAGCTCCTACAATGAGCAGTTCTTC. Translated: CASSDRVSSYNEQFF.

The chain has TRBV20-1 and TRBJ2-3; D possibly corresponds to TRBD2 (5 bases). The CDR3 length is 14 residues. V lost 4 bases and J 2 bases, leaving 13 bases between the germline ends. In germline, CDR1 is DFQATT, CDR2 SNEGSKA (reference sequence). The CDR3 bases are TGCAGTGCTATTACTAGAGACCCCACAGATACGCAGTATTTT. It specifies CSAITRDPTDTQYF.